Following are 16 T cell receptor beta chains from one sample sequenced in a study of T cell clonotyping in hematopoietic cell transplantation. Using immunoSEQ multiplex PCR, the repertoire was profiled, and TCRdb retains in-frame clones only, with some absent. The data contain some 30,000 clones, roughly 95% of them singletons. The sequenced sample was peripheral blood mononuclear cells. The receptors come from a man in his fifties or sixties in good health. Some clones in this sample may be carry-over from other donors' samples.

The chain employs TRBV2 and TRBJ2-5, with TRBD1 matching over 9 bases. V lost 7 bases and J lost 2; bases outside the gene matches: 5. CDR1 is SNHLY and CDR2 is FYNNEI in the germline V gene. The CDR3 is 14 amino acids. As DNA, the CDR3 is TGTGCCAGCACTGGGACAGGGAGGCAAGAGACCCAGTACTTC. Encoded protein: CASTGTGRQETQYF.

The chain couples TRBV6-6 to TRBJ1-6; 9 bases map to TRBD1. This CDR3 contains 14 residues. The J segment lost 10 bases and the V segment lost 5 bases, leaving 6 bases of the junction unmatched. Germline-derived CDR1 and CDR2 are MNHNY and SVGAGI (reference sequence). CDR3 loop: CASSAGTGNSPLHF. In nucleotides, the CDR3 is TGTGCCAGCAGTGCCGGGACAGGGAACTCACCCCTCCACTTT.

This chain connects TRBV7-2 to TRBJ2-7, with D possibly matching TRBD2 (6 bases). The CDR3 runs to 13 residues. Deletions cut 2 bases from V and 7 bases from J, with 12 bases between. CDR1 is SGHTA and CDR2 is FQGNSA in the germline V gene. CDR3 sequence: CASSLTSTREQYF. The CDR3 nucleotides are TGTGCCAGCAGCTTAACTAGCACCCGAGAGCAGTACTTC.

This clone was detected only once. The V and J genes are TRBV30 and TRBJ1-6; D is ambiguous. Looked up from germline, CDR1 is GTSNPN and CDR2 is SVGIG (reference sequence). CDR3 length: 14 residues. The V end was cut by 0 bases, the J end by 8 bases, with 11 bases between. The DNA of the CDR3 is TGTGCCTGGAGTGTACTAACAGAAGATTCACCCCTCCACTTT. It translates to CAWSVLTEDSPLHF.

The rearrangement joins TRBV5-4 to TRBJ2-1; 12 bases line up with TRBD2. The junction had 7 bases not matched to a gene; V was cut back by 3 bases and J by 9 bases. Germline assignment: CDR1 SGHNT and CDR2 YYREEE (reference sequence). There are 15 residues in the CDR3. The CDR3 coding sequence is TGTGCCAGCAGCTCTGGACTAGCGGGGAGGGTTGAGCAGTTCTTC. Translated: CASSSGLAGRVEQFF.

The rearrangement links TRBV7-8 to TRBJ1-6; D remains ambiguous. This CDR3 is built from 13 residues. The germline V and J ends were trimmed by 1 base and 6 bases, with 4 bases remaining between them. Germline V gene data show CDR1 as SGHVS and CDR2 as FQNEAQ. The CDR3 DNA sequence: TGTGCCAGCAGCTTAGGGAGTAATTCACCCCTCCACTTT. It encodes CASSLGSNSPLHF.

The chain carries TRBV5-8 and TRBJ1-1, with a tentative D call TRBD1 (6 bases). V lost 1 base to trimming and J lost 3 bases, with 10 bases between them. Germline values: CDR1 SGHTS, CDR2 YDEGEE. The CDR3 length is 14 residues. The CDR3 reads CASSLSQGHTEAFF. CDR3 coding DNA: TGTGCCAGCAGCTTGAGTCAGGGGCACACTGAAGCTTTCTTT.

This chain connects TRBV28 to TRBJ1-2, with a possible D match to TRBD1 (6 bases). CDR3 length: 14 residues. The ends were cut back, 6 bases at V and 4 bases at J, with 15 bases in the middle. Germline loops: CDR1 MDHEN, CDR2 SYDVKM. CDR3 in amino acids: CASRISQGTYGYTF. The CDR3 DNA reads TGTGCCAGCAGGATCTCACAGGGCACCTATGGCTACACCTTC.

This clone is a singleton in its sample. The chain recombines TRBV9 with TRBJ2-5; no clear D. The CDR3 extends over 13 amino acids. The V gene lost 0 bases and the J gene lost 4 bases, with 7 bases spanning the gap. Germline CDR1 and CDR2: SGDLS and YYNGEE. The CDR3 loop reads CASSVAGTETQYF. CDR3 DNA sequence: TGTGCCAGCAGCGTAGCGGGTACAGAGACCCAGTACTTC.

The chain links TRBV5-1 to TRBJ2-5, with D maybe TRBD1 (6 bases). The CDR3 spans 15 residues. Germline CDR1 and CDR2: SGHRS and YFSETQ. V gave up 4 bases and J gave up 3 bases, with 16 bases separating them. In nucleotides, the CDR3 is TGCGCCAGCAGCAGACCATCCGGGACAAAAGAGACCCAGTACTTC. This encodes CASSRPSGTKETQYF.

The chain carries TRBV5-1 and TRBJ1-2; D is unclear. Germline V lookup: CDR1 SGHRS, CDR2 YFSETQ. The CDR3 is 14 amino acids. Trimming left V 0 bases short and J 8 bases short, with 14 bases between. CDR3 region: CASSLDGMSGGYTF. The CDR3 region has the DNA TGCGCCAGCAGCTTGGACGGGATGTCTGGGGGCTACACCTTC.

The chain recombines TRBV7-3 with TRBJ2-2, with D uncertain. The CDR3 length is 14 residues. Germline V CDR1 and CDR2: SGHTA, FQGTGA. Deletions cut 2 bases from V and 8 bases from J, with 12 bases between. The CDR3 here is CASSLSPASGELFF. CDR3 nucleotides: TGTGCCAGCAGCTTATCCCCCGCTTCTGGGGAGCTGTTTTTT.

This clone was picked up one time. This rearrangement joins TRBV28 to TRBJ1-1; no firm D call. Deletions cut 6 bases from V and 1 base from J, with 15 bases between. Germline V gene data show CDR1 as MDHEN and CDR2 as SYDVKM. The CDR3 runs to 15 residues. The CDR3 nucleotides read TGTGCCAGCAGCCGAGGCGGACGGAAGAACACTGAAGCTTTCTTT. Encoded protein: CASSRGGRKNTEAFF.

This chain joins TRBV9 and TRBJ2-3, with D possibly matching TRBD2 (6 bases). The CDR3 extends over 15 amino acids. V lost 3 bases and J lost 2, with 13 bases in between. Looked up from germline, CDR1 is SGDLS and CDR2 is YYNGEE. The CDR3 DNA sequence: TGTGCCAGCAGCGGGGACTGGAGACACACAGATACGCAGTATTTT. It codes for CASSGDWRHTDTQYF.

The chain combines TRBV6-5 with TRBJ2-2; a possible D gene is TRBD2 (5 bases). Germline V gives CDR1 MNHEY, CDR2 SVGAGI. The CDR3 totals 15 residues. V was clipped by 5 bases and J by 5 bases, with 15 bases between them. As DNA, the CDR3 is TGTGCCAGCAGTCTCGAGGGTCGCTCTACCGGGGAGCTGTTTTTT. Translation gives CASSLEGRSTGELFF.

The CDR3 nucleotides are TGCGCCAGCAGCCAGAGCGGGGGAGCGACCGGGGCCAACGTCCTGACTTTC. Its translation: CASSQSGGATGANVLTF. The chain links TRBV4-3 to TRBJ2-6; 8 bases fit TRBD2. This CDR3 comprises 17 residues. Germline V gene lookup returns CDR1 LGHNA and CDR2 YSLEER. Losses at the gene ends were 3 bases for V and 4 bases for J; bases not matched to a gene: 8.